The present entry profiles one T cell receptor (beta chain) with its context. The data belong to a study of cytomegalovirus exposure and HLA in healthy donors. Amplification used 60 Vbeta primers and 13 Jbeta primers. Only in-frame clones appear in the TCRdb table, and some are missing; sequencing was by immunoSEQ multiplex PCR. The sample lists about 190,000 clones; 75% to 90% were seen once. This CDR3 spans 14 amino acids. V was pared by 2 bases and J by 3 bases, with 11 bases between. The germline CDR1 and CDR2 sequences are LNHDA and SQIVND (reference sequence). Sequencing was carried out using PBMCs. The sequence was collected from a woman between 25 and 40 years old in good health and CMV-seronegative. The chain links TRBV19 to TRBJ2-7; no firm D call. The CDR3 here is CASSISRNRYEQYF. The CDR3, as DNA: TGTGCCAGTAGTATATCCAGAAACCGCTACGAGCAGTACTTC.